These T cell receptor beta chains were read from a single sample in a study of beta chain features in type 1 diabetes. The repertoire was sequenced with immunoSEQ multiplex PCR; TCRdb's copy has only in-frame clones and lacks some. Of about 25,000 clones in the sample, under 70% were seen once. Sequencing input: stem cell memory CD4+ T cells from blood. The source of these receptors is a woman aged 40 to 55 with type 1 diabetes. Both conserved end residues are part of each CDR3. The D gene is left open where the match is weak. Not all rows give a size; the values are once, few, many and, for expanded clones, a class.

CDR3aa: CASSWTGGDGNTIYF
CDR3nt: TGTGCCAGCAGCTGGACAGGGGGCGACGGAAACACCATATATTTT
abundance: NA
len: 15
d_gene: TRBD1
j_gene: TRBJ1-3
v_gene: TRBV6-5

CDR3aa: CASSPGTGRAFF
CDR3nt: TGTGCCAGCAGCCCAGGGACAGGGCGGGCTTTCTTT
abundance: NA
len: 12
d_gene: TRBD1
j_gene: TRBJ1-1
v_gene: TRBV7-9

CDR3aa: CASSFGDRGVRPQHF
CDR3nt: TGTGCCAGCAGTTTCGGGGACAGGGGTGTGCGGCCCCAGCATTTT
abundance: NA
len: 15
d_gene: TRBD1
j_gene: TRBJ1-5
v_gene: TRBV28

CDR3aa: CASSLNSAGAGEQYF
CDR3nt: TGTGCCAGCAGCTTAAATTCGGCGGGAGCGGGGGAGCAGTACTTC
abundance: few
len: 15
d_gene: TRBD2
j_gene: TRBJ2-7
v_gene: TRBV7-9

CDR3aa: CASRWDRGTDTQYF
CDR3nt: TGTGCCAGCAGATGGGACAGGGGCACAGATACGCAGTATTTT
abundance: NA
len: 14
d_gene: TRBD1
j_gene: TRBJ2-3
v_gene: TRBV28

CDR3aa: CASTPRVGVRITKNIQYF
CDR3nt: TGTGCCAGCACCCCCCGGGTCGGGGTTCGCATTACCAAAAACATTCAGTACTTC
abundance: NA
len: 18
d_gene: NA
j_gene: TRBJ2-4
v_gene: TRBV28

CDR3aa: CASSQSTGTVESYNEQFF
CDR3nt: TGCGCCAGCAGTCAATCAACCGGGACAGTTGAGTCCTACAATGAGCAGTTCTTC
abundance: NA
len: 18
d_gene: TRBD1
j_gene: TRBJ2-1
v_gene: TRBV23-1

CDR3aa: CASSRTGETQYF
CDR3nt: TGTGCCAGCAGCAGGACAGGAGAGACCCAGTACTTC
abundance: NA
len: 12
d_gene: TRBD1
j_gene: TRBJ2-5
v_gene: TRBV7-2

CDR3aa: CASSPGQGHQPQHF
CDR3nt: TGCGCCAGCAGCCCGGGACAGGGACATCAGCCCCAGCATTTT
abundance: few
len: 14
d_gene: TRBD1
j_gene: TRBJ1-5
v_gene: TRBV5-1

CDR3aa: CSVGVRGYEQYF
CDR3nt: TGCAGCGTTGGGGTCCGGGGCTACGAGCAGTACTTC
abundance: NA
len: 12
d_gene: NA
j_gene: TRBJ2-7
v_gene: TRBV29-1

CDR3aa: CASSFGTGRSTEAFF
CDR3nt: TGTGCCAGCAGCTTCGGGACAGGGCGAAGTACTGAAGCTTTCTTT
abundance: NA
len: 15
d_gene: TRBD1
j_gene: TRBJ1-1
v_gene: TRBV7-2

CDR3aa: CASSQAMREGPDTGELFF
CDR3nt: TGCGCCAGCAGCCAAGCGATGCGGGAGGGCCCCGACACCGGGGAGCTGTTTTTT
abundance: NA
len: 18
d_gene: TRBD2
j_gene: TRBJ2-2
v_gene: TRBV4-3

CDR3aa: CASSPVQDEKLFF
CDR3nt: TGTGCCAGCTCCCCCGTACAGGATGAAAAACTGTTTTTT
abundance: NA
len: 13
d_gene: NA
j_gene: TRBJ1-4
v_gene: TRBV18

CDR3aa: CSETQGQRPEAFF
CDR3nt: TGCAGCGAGACCCAGGGCCAGAGGCCCGAAGCTTTCTTT
abundance: NA
len: 13
d_gene: NA
j_gene: TRBJ1-1
v_gene: TRBV29-1

CDR3aa: CASSSLVGYTF
CDR3nt: TGTGCCAGCAGCTCCCTCGTTGGCTACACCTTC
abundance: few
len: 11
d_gene: NA
j_gene: TRBJ1-2
v_gene: TRBV7-9

CDR3aa: CASSLEVTGTSYNEQFF
CDR3nt: TGCGCCAGCAGCTTGGAGGTAACGGGAACCTCCTACAATGAGCAGTTCTTC
abundance: NA
len: 17
d_gene: NA
j_gene: TRBJ2-1
v_gene: TRBV5-1

CDR3aa: CASSPLIAGVDNEQFF
CDR3nt: TGTGCCAGCTCACCATTGATAGCGGGAGTAGACAATGAGCAGTTCTTC
abundance: NA
len: 16
d_gene: TRBD2
j_gene: TRBJ2-1
v_gene: TRBV18

CDR3aa: CASSPPHGASRSYEQYF
CDR3nt: TGCGCCAGCAGTCCCCCCCATGGGGCCTCGCGATCCTACGAGCAGTACTTC
abundance: few
len: 17
d_gene: NA
j_gene: TRBJ2-7
v_gene: TRBV23-1

CDR3aa: CASSETDSPTAYEQYF
CDR3nt: TGTGCCTCCTCCGAGACCGACAGCCCGACAGCCTACGAGCAGTACTTC
abundance: NA
len: 16
d_gene: NA
j_gene: TRBJ2-7
v_gene: TRBV19

CDR3aa: CSAGLAYEQYF
CDR3nt: TGCAGTGCCGGACTAGCCTACGAGCAGTACTTC
abundance: few
len: 11
d_gene: TRBD2
j_gene: TRBJ2-7
v_gene: TRBV20-1

CDR3aa: CASSRPGLDTQYF
CDR3nt: TGTGCCAGCAGCCGACCGGGACTCGATACGCAGTATTTT
abundance: NA
len: 13
d_gene: NA
j_gene: TRBJ2-3
v_gene: TRBV5-1

CDR3aa: CASSRDPTGGTEAFF
CDR3nt: TGCGCCAGCAGCCGCGACCCGACAGGGGGCACTGAAGCTTTCTTT
abundance: NA
len: 15
d_gene: TRBD1
j_gene: TRBJ1-1
v_gene: TRBV4-3

CDR3aa: CSASKLGQGTDTQYF
CDR3nt: TGCAGCGCCTCCAAACTGGGACAGGGTACAGATACGCAGTATTTT
abundance: few
len: 15
d_gene: TRBD1
j_gene: TRBJ2-3
v_gene: TRBV29-1

CDR3aa: CASSQAGSPEAFF
CDR3nt: TGTGCCAGCAGCCAAGCCGGGAGCCCTGAAGCTTTCTTT
abundance: NA
len: 13
d_gene: NA
j_gene: TRBJ1-1
v_gene: TRBV4-2

CDR3aa: CASTLGTGKNEQFF
CDR3nt: TGCGCCAGCACCCTCGGGACAGGGAAAAATGAGCAGTTCTTC
abundance: NA
len: 14
d_gene: TRBD1
j_gene: TRBJ2-1
v_gene: TRBV5-1